The 10 T cell receptor beta chains given below trace back to one sample, sequenced in a study of spatial heterogeneity in lung cancer (dated by TCRdb to between 2017 and 2020). Per the publication, the time point label means: sample taken at primary tumor resection. TCR sequencing used whole RNA extracted from tumor and nontumor lung tissue, or from cryopreserved PBMC samples, without cell sorting. The library was prepared using 5' RACE. The data were produced on a NextSeq 500. TCRdb cleaned the public reads at Q25 with fastp, built clones with MiXCR and kept in-frame beta chains. Each CDR3 protein appears once, grouped with its most common genes and DNA. In all, the sample holds about 15,000 distinct CDR3 sequences, and 6.5% to 8.5% of those were seen once. The biggest ten clones account for roughly 32% of the sample. Specimen: PBMCs, collected at surgery. These receptors were taken from a female donor with early-stage non-small cell lung cancer.

This clonotype showed up many times. The chain uses TRBV6-6 and TRBJ2-7; the match to TRBD1 covers 9 bases. With V trimmed by 2 bases and J by 6 bases, 5 bases remained unmatched. Per germline, CDR1 MNHNY and CDR2 SVGAGI (reference sequence). The CDR3 sequence is 14 residues long. The CDR3 DNA is TGTGCCAGCAGTTACCGGGACAGGGTGGGCGAGCAGTACTTC. Its translation: CASSYRDRVGEQYF.

This clonotype has at least ten counts. The chain employs TRBV28 and TRBJ1-6; tentatively, D is TRBD1 (6 bases). Germline V gene sequence: CDR1 MDHEN, CDR2 SYDVKM. This CDR3 has 13 amino acids. Deletions cut 8 bases from V and 9 bases from J, with 14 bases between. Here the CDR3 DNA reads TGTGCCAGCCAAGACAGGCCAACTTCACCCCTCCACTTT. Translation gives CASQDRPTSPLHF.

This clonotype was recorded at least ten times. The chain links TRBV7-2 to TRBJ2-5; no firm D call. V lost 2 bases to trimming and J lost 5 bases, with 6 bases between them. CDR3 size: 12 residues. Germline assignment: CDR1 SGHTA and CDR2 FQGNSA. CDR3 sequence (DNA): TGTGCCAGCAGCTTATTGTTCGAGACCCAGTACTTC. Its translation: CASSLLFETQYF.

The V gene is TRBV3-1, the J gene TRBJ1-1; D gene uncertain. This CDR3 has 13 residues. Germline V gene lookup returns CDR1 LGHDT and CDR2 YNNKEL (reference sequence). Trimming pared 0 bases from V and 12 bases from J, leaving 14 bases between. The CDR3 sequence: CASSQEGSRLPFF. In nucleotides, the CDR3 is TGTGCCAGCAGCCAAGAGGGGTCGCGTTTACCTTTCTTT.

The sample holds many counts of this clonotype. The chain links TRBV20-1 to TRBJ2-1, with no clear D. The length of the CDR3 is 14 residues. Germline assignment: CDR1 DFQATT and CDR2 SNEGSKA (reference sequence). V dropped 2 bases and J dropped 0 bases, with 8 bases sitting between them. CDR3 residues: CSARTRRSYNEQFF. The CDR3 DNA reads as TGCAGTGCTAGAACACGACGCTCCTACAATGAGCAGTTCTTC.

On this clonotype itself: With a much larger clone just one base away, this may be a read error. The J gene is TRBJ2-5, the V gene TRBV5-4, with 12 bases matching TRBD1. The trim removed 4 bases at V and 7 bases at J, leaving 5 bases unmatched. This CDR3 contains 14 residues. Germline-derived CDR1 and CDR2 are SGHNT and YYREEE (reference sequence). The CDR3 sequence is CASSRDRGHATQYF. For the CDR3, the DNA is TGTGCCAGCAGCAGGGACAGGGGGCATGCGACCCAGTACTTC.

This clonotype was counted at least ten times. V and J are TRBV30 and TRBJ1-4, with no clear D. The germline CDR1 and CDR2 sequences are GTSNPN and SVGIG (reference sequence). The CDR3 consists of 14 residues. Trimming pared 1 base from V and 7 bases from J, leaving 13 bases between. The CDR3 protein is CAWSGPEGGEKLFF. CDR3 nucleotide sequence: TGTGCCTGGAGTGGTCCGGAGGGCGGTGAAAAACTGTTTTTT.

There are many counts of this clonotype. The chain joins TRBV24-1 to TRBJ2-7; 9 bases match TRBD1. Trimming at V came to 0 bases and at J to 5 bases, leaving 7 bases not matched to a gene. Looked up from germline, CDR1 is KGHDR and CDR2 is SFDVKD. This CDR3 contains 16 residues. The CDR3 DNA reads as TGTGCCACCAGTGATTTGGAGGGACAGGGTATGAACGAGCAGTACTTC. This codes for CATSDLEGQGMNEQYF.

In its sample, this clonotype was seen many times. The rearrangement uses TRBV27 and TRBJ2-7, with D perhaps TRBD1 (5 bases). Trimming removed 0 bases at V and 3 bases at J, with 24 bases between. In germline, CDR1 is MNHEY, CDR2 SMNVEV (reference sequence). The CDR3 consists of 19 residues. In DNA form, the CDR3 reads TGTGCCAGCAGTTTATCGTTAGAACGCCGTAGGGGTTGGGACTACGAGCAGTACTTC. Protein: CASSLSLERRRGWDYEQYF.

Notes on this clonotype: This may be a read error, as it is one base from a much larger clone. The V call is TRBV5-1, the J call TRBJ2-3, with D possibly matching TRBD2 (5 bases). The germline V gene has CDR1 SGHRS and CDR2 YFSETQ. The CDR3 spans 13 residues. The CDR3 sequence: CASILDFTDTQYF. The CDR3 bases are TGCGCCAGCATCTTGGACTTCACAGATACGCAGTATTTT.